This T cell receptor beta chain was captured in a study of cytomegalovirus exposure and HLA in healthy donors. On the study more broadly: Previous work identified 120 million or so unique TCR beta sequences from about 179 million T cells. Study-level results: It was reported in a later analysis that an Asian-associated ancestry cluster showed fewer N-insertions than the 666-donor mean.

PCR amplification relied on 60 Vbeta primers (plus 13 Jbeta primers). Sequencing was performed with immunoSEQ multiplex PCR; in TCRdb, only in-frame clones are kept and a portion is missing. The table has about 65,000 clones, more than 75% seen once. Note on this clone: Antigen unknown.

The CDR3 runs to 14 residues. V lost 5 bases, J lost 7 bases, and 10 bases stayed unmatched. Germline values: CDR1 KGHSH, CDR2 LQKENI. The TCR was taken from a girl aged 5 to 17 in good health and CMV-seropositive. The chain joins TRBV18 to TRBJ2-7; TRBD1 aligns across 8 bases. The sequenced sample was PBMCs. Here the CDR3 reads CASSKDRDLLEQYF. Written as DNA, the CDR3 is TGTGCCAGCTCAAAGGACAGGGATCTGTTAGAGCAGTACTTC.